One sample yielded the 31 T cell receptor beta chains listed below, sequenced in a study of Graves' ophthalmopathy and Graves' hyperthyroidism. Amplifying from RNA transcripts, the study obtained TCR beta CDR3 regions. RT-PCR was first run with HTBI primers, then multiplex PCR in a second round. Via MiXCR, TCRdb re-called the multiplex PCR reads, giving one row per CDR3 protein. The repertoire holds over 500,000 distinct CDR3 sequences, with about 24% as singletons. The sequenced sample was peripheral blood. The receptors were gathered from a woman between 18 and 29 years old with stable Graves' hyperthyroidism. Some clones in this sample may be carry-over from other donors' samples.

This clonotype is a singleton in its sample. V and J are TRBV4-2 and TRBJ2-7; tentative D call: TRBD2 (5 bases). The germline CDR1 and CDR2 sequences are LGHNA and YNFKEQ. This CDR3 is 15 amino acids long. V gave up 0 bases and J gave up 3 bases, with 12 bases separating them. CDR3 in DNA: TGTGCCAGCAGCCAAGAGCGGGCAACCTACTACGAGCAGTACTTC. It yields the protein CASSQERATYYEQYF.

This clonotype was counted many times. The chain is built from TRBV5-1 and TRBJ2-5; a weak D match, TRBD1 (5 bases). Germline values: CDR1 SGHRS, CDR2 YFSETQ. The CDR3 runs 14 residues. Deletions cut 4 bases from V and 1 base from J, with 11 bases between. The CDR3 DNA sequence: TGCGCCAGCAGCACTGGGGCAGTCCAAGAGACCCAGTACTTC. It is translated as CASSTGAVQETQYF.

This clonotype was counted ten times or more. The J gene is TRBJ1-6, the V gene TRBV13; a weak D match, TRBD1 (5 bases). CDR1 is PRHDT and CDR2 is FYEKMQ in the germline V gene (reference sequence). The CDR3 is 15 amino acids. V was trimmed by 1 base and J by 8 bases, leaving 12 bases between them. As DNA, the CDR3 is TGTGCCAGCAGCTTAGCAGGGATTATCGATTCACCCCTCCACTTT. Amino acids: CASSLAGIIDSPLHF.

The chain couples TRBV27 to TRBJ1-6; D call uncertain. Germline CDR1 reads MNHEY; CDR2 reads SMNVEV (reference sequence). This CDR3 region has 14 residues. The ends were cut back, 7 bases at V and 10 bases at J, with 17 bases in the middle. The CDR3 spells CASKGAGPRSPLHF. CDR3 DNA: TGTGCCAGCAAAGGAGCAGGACCAAGGTCACCCCTCCACTTT.

This clonotype has at least ten counts. The chain joins TRBV11-1 to TRBJ2-5; D gene ambiguous. From germline, CDR1 is SGHAT and CDR2 FQDESV (reference sequence). CDR3 size: 14 residues. V was pared by 4 bases and J by 2 bases, with 11 bases between. The CDR3 loop is CASSSVTEQETQYF. The CDR3 region has the DNA TGTGCCAGCAGCTCTGTGACGGAACAAGAGACCCAGTACTTC. The complete variable domain, with remaining parts taken from reference TRBV11-1 and TRBJ2-5, reads EAEVAQSPRYKITEKSQAVAFWCDPISGHATLYWYRQILGQGPELLVQFQDESVVDDSQLPKDRFSAERLKGVDSTLKIQPAELGDSAMYLCASSSVTEQETQYFGPGTRLLVL.

The chain combines TRBV28 with TRBJ1-2; 7 nucleotides line up with TRBD1. V trimming: 6 bases; J trimming: 4 bases; junction bases outside the gene matches: 8. The CDR3 loop spans 14 amino acids. Germline values: CDR1 MDHEN, CDR2 SYDVKM. The CDR3 DNA is TGTGCCAGCAGAGACAGGGTTTCGCGCTATGGCTACACCTTC. This encodes CASRDRVSRYGYTF.

The rearrangement uses TRBV5-1 and TRBJ2-7, with TRBD2 matching 7 bases. J lost 2 bases, V lost 0 bases, and 5 bases had no gene match. Per germline, CDR1 SGHRS and CDR2 YFSETQ. The CDR3 sequence is 15 residues long. The chain's CDR3 is CASSLVWGGTYEQYF. In DNA form, the CDR3 reads TGCGCCAGCAGCTTGGTGTGGGGGGGGACCTACGAGCAGTACTTC.

At least ten counts were recorded for this clonotype. The V and J genes are TRBV5-1 and TRBJ1-6; possible D gene TRBD1, 5 bases. The germline CDR1 and CDR2 sequences are SGHRS and YFSETQ. There are 14 residues in the CDR3. V lost 2 bases and J 8 bases, leaving 11 bases between the germline ends. CDR3 residues: CASSLAGPDSPLHF. CDR3 DNA sequence: TGCGCCAGCAGCTTAGCGGGGCCGGATTCACCCCTCCACTTT.

This CDR3 reads CASSETGILYEQYF. CDR3 sequence (DNA): TGTGCCAGCAGTGAAACGGGAATATTATACGAGCAGTACTTC. The V call is TRBV6-1, the J call TRBJ2-5; a weak D match, TRBD2 (5 bases). The J call is doubtful: the DNA matches TRBJ2-7 better. In germline, CDR1 is MNHNS, CDR2 SASEGT. The CDR3 extends over 14 amino acids.

This clonotype has a count of ten or more. This rearrangement joins TRBV20-1 to TRBJ2-5; 12 bases map to TRBD2. This CDR3 has 14 amino acids. Germline assignment: CDR1 DFQATT and CDR2 SNEGSKA (reference sequence). V dropped 1 base and J dropped 4; count of bases not matched to a gene: 1. The CDR3 loop is CSARGLAGVETQYF. CDR3 DNA sequence: TGCAGTGCTAGAGGACTAGCGGGGGTAGAGACCCAGTACTTC.

The chain combines TRBV28 with TRBJ1-2; no reliable D call. Per germline, CDR1 MDHEN and CDR2 SYDVKM. Trimming removed 11 bases at V and 4 bases at J, with 20 bases between. This CDR3 is built from 14 residues. For the CDR3, the DNA is TGTGCCGGCAAACCTCACCTAGAGAGCTATGGCTACACCTTC. This sequence encodes CAGKPHLESYGYTF.

This sequence joins TRBV28 and TRBJ1-2; 9 positions match TRBD1. The germline gives CDR1 MDHEN, CDR2 SYDVKM. Trimming took 5 bases from V and 4 from J; bases not matched to a gene: 5. The CDR3 contains 14 residues. CDR3 nucleotides: TGTGCCAGCAGTGAACAGGGGGCACTCTATGGCTACACCTTC. This gives the protein CASSEQGALYGYTF.

This clonotype was observed many times. The chain employs TRBV5-1 and TRBJ1-5; tentative D call: TRBD1 (5 bases). CDR1 and CDR2 (germline): SGHRS, YFSETQ. This CDR3 contains 13 residues. V lost 7 bases to trimming and J lost 4 bases, with 12 bases between them. The CDR3 bases are TGCGCCAGCTCCAGGGACGGAAATCAGCCCCAGCATTTT. This sequence encodes CASSRDGNQPQHF.

This clonotype was picked up many times. The chain is built from TRBV9 and TRBJ2-5; maybe TRBD1 (6 bases). Trimming left V 1 base short and J 4 bases short, with 11 bases between. Looked up from germline, CDR1 is SGDLS and CDR2 is YYNGEE. This CDR3 is 14 amino acids long. The CDR3 reads CASSVLGGRETQYF. The CDR3 DNA sequence: TGTGCCAGCAGCGTATTAGGGGGTCGAGAGACCCAGTACTTC.

This clonotype was detected only a few times. The chain carries TRBV7-3 and TRBJ2-5; the D is unclear. Trimming stripped 1 base from V and 5 bases from J, with 14 bases between. The CDR3 loop spans 15 amino acids. CDR1 and CDR2 (germline): SGHTA, FQGTGA. The chain's CDR3 is CASSLISSHTETQYF. In DNA, the CDR3 is TGTGCCAGCAGCTTAATTAGCTCCCACACGGAGACCCAGTACTTC.

The sample holds many counts of this clonotype. The CDR3 loop is CASSYSGGAGETQYF. The CDR3 coding sequence is TGTGCCAGCAGTTATAGCGGGGGGGCCGGGGAGACCCAGTACTTC. The chain couples TRBV6-5 to TRBJ2-5; TRBD2 agrees at 11 bases. CDR1 MNHEY and CDR2 SVGAGI come from the germline V gene. The CDR3 has 15 amino acids. Unmatched junction bases numbered 5, after V lost 3 bases and J lost 5 bases.

The rearrangement links TRBV11-2 to TRBJ2-7; 15 bases fit TRBD2. The CDR3 extends over 14 amino acids. V shed 5 bases and J 5 bases; nucleotides not matched to a gene: 1. Germline V gene lookup returns CDR1 SGHAT and CDR2 FQNNGV. CDR3 sequence reads: CASSGLAGGNEQYF. CDR3 DNA sequence: TGTGCCAGCAGCGGACTAGCGGGGGGGAACGAGCAGTACTTC.

On this clonotype itself: A clone one base away is much larger, so this may be a read error. The rearrangement links TRBV11-2 to TRBJ1-3; TRBD1 matches at 7 bases. Germline V CDR1 and CDR2: SGHAT, FQNNGV. The CDR3 spans 18 residues. Trimming cost V 1 base and J 6 bases; bases outside gene matches: 15. The CDR3 is CASSLVPNGTVKSNTIYF. The CDR3 nucleotides are TGTGCCAGCAGCTTAGTTCCTAACGGGACAGTGAAGTCAAACACCATATATTTT.

This clonotype has only a few counts. The V call is TRBV14, the J call TRBJ1-1; the match to TRBD1 covers 10 bases. The CDR3 is 15 amino acids. Germline-derived CDR1 and CDR2 are SGHDN and FVKESK. Losses at the gene ends were 3 bases for V and 4 bases for J; bases not matched to a gene: 5. As DNA, the CDR3 is TGTGCCAGCAGCCACCTGGACAGGGGGACCACTGAAGCTTTCTTT. Amino acids: CASSHLDRGTTEAFF.

The J gene is TRBJ1-2, the V gene TRBV19, with D possibly being TRBD1 (5 bases). CDR3 size: 14 residues. V lost 3 bases and J lost 7, with 15 bases in between. CDR1 is LNHDA, CDR2 SQIVND, per germline (reference sequence). CDR3 loop: CASSIRDRPLGYTF. CDR3 sequence (DNA): TGTGCCAGTAGTATCCGGGACCGGCCCCTTGGCTACACCTTC.

This clonotype has a single count. V is TRBV19 and J is TRBJ2-2; the D is unclear. V lost 3 bases, J lost 5 bases, and 16 bases lay in between. This CDR3 spans 16 amino acids. Germline CDR1 is LNHDA and CDR2 is SQIVND (reference sequence). The CDR3 DNA follows: TGTGCCAGTAGTATGTCAGCAATCCTTAGAACCGGGGAGCTGTTTTTT. As protein: CASSMSAILRTGELFF. The full variable domain, completed using reference TRBV19 and TRBJ2-2, is DGGITQSPKYLFRKEGQNVTLSCEQNLNHDAMYWYRQDPGQGLRLIYYSQIVNDFQKGDIAEGYSVSREKKESFPLTVTSAQKNPTAFYLCASSMSAILRTGELFFGEGSRLTVL.

In its sample, this clonotype was seen many times. The V gene is TRBV7-9, the J gene TRBJ1-2, with a weak D call TRBD1 (6 bases). Trimming pared 0 bases from V and 7 bases from J, leaving 12 bases between. The germline V gene encodes CDR1 SEHNR and CDR2 FQNEAQ (reference sequence). CDR3 size: 14 residues. Here the CDR3 reads CASSLAGQGSGYTF. CDR3 nucleotide sequence: TGTGCCAGCAGCTTAGCGGGGCAGGGGAGTGGCTACACCTTC.

The sample holds many counts of this clonotype. The chain links TRBV7-8 to TRBJ1-1; possibly TRBD1 for D (6 bases). The V end lost 4 bases, the J end lost 3 bases, and 18 bases lay between the germline ends. The V gene's germline CDR1 is SGHVS and CDR2 FQNEAQ. This CDR3 is 16 amino acids long. Here the CDR3 reads CASSSGARGSYTEAFF. The CDR3 region has the DNA TGTGCCAGCAGCTCAGGGGCCAGGGGTAGCTACACTGAAGCTTTCTTT.

This clonotype appeared many times. The DNA of the CDR3 is TGTGCCAGCAGCTTACAGGGGGGAAAGCAGTACTTC. Translation: CASSLQGGKQYF. V and J are TRBV11-2 and TRBJ2-7; a possible D gene is TRBD1 (7 bases). The CDR3 extends over 12 amino acids. V was clipped by 2 bases and J by 8 bases, with 10 bases between them. Germline-derived CDR1 and CDR2 are SGHAT and FQNNGV.

The chain combines TRBV29-1 with TRBJ2-7; D is possibly TRBD1 (6 bases). This CDR3 has 14 residues. Germline V gene lookup returns CDR1 SQVTM and CDR2 ANQGSEA. V was clipped by 1 base and J by 1 base, with 11 bases between them. The DNA for the CDR3 is TGCAGCGTTGAAGGAGGGGGTTGGTCCTACGAGCAGTACTTC. Translated, it gives CSVEGGGWSYEQYF.

This clonotype was detected many times. CDR3 sequence (DNA): TGTGCCAGCAGGATACCCTCGGGAAGCTCCTACGAGCAGTACTTC. Amino acid sequence: CASRIPSGSSYEQYF. The chain is built from TRBV6-1 and TRBJ2-7, with D tentatively TRBD2 (5 bases). V lost 6 bases and J 0 bases, leaving 15 bases between the germline ends. CDR3 length: 15 amino acids. The germline CDR1 and CDR2 sequences are MNHNS and SASEGT.

This clonotype was detected many times. The chain has TRBV6-1 and TRBJ2-5, with a possible D match to TRBD1 (6 bases). V lost 7 bases and J lost 4, with 13 bases in between. CDR3 length equals 13 residues. CDR1 and CDR2 (germline): MNHNS, SASEGT. The CDR3 reads CASTATGRETQYF. The CDR3 DNA reads TGTGCCAGCACCGCCACAGGGAGAGAGACCCAGTACTTC.

In this sample, this clonotype turned up many times. V is TRBV19 and J is TRBJ1-6; no clear D gene. V dropped 2 bases and J dropped 0 bases, with 5 bases sitting between them. The germline V gene encodes CDR1 LNHDA and CDR2 SQIVND (reference sequence). The CDR3 totals 15 residues. CDR3 amino acids: CASSIIGSYNSPLHF. Written as DNA, the CDR3 is TGTGCCAGTAGTATAATCGGCTCCTATAATTCACCCCTCCACTTT.

The V gene is TRBV2, the J gene TRBJ1-6, with 9 bases that match TRBD1. The CDR3 consists of 14 residues. Looked up from germline, CDR1 is SNHLY and CDR2 is FYNNEI. Trimming took 6 bases from V and 8 from J; bases not matched to a gene: 5. CDR3 DNA: TGTGCCAGCAGCGCAGACAGGGGGGATTCACCCCTCCACTTT. Its protein product is CASSADRGDSPLHF.

The CDR3 reads CASSFASPNTGELFF. The CDR3 nucleotides are TGTGCCAGCAGCTTTGCAAGCCCAAACACCGGGGAGCTGTTTTTT. V usage is TRBV7-8 and J usage is TRBJ2-2; D unresolved. Germline lookup yields CDR1 SGHVS and CDR2 FQNEAQ. Trimming pared 3 bases from V and 2 bases from J, leaving 10 bases between. The CDR3 runs to 15 residues.

This clonotype was observed a few times. J is TRBJ1-5 and V is TRBV12-3 or TRBV12-4; 7 bases align to TRBD1. The CDR3 sequence is 15 residues long. The V and J ends lost 5 bases and 2 bases, in that order; junction bases with no gene match: 6. Written as DNA, the CDR3 is TGTGCCAGCAGTGGTCCCGGACAGGGCAATCAGCCCCAGCATTTT. It codes for CASSGPGQGNQPQHF.